The TCR beta chain described here comes from a study of T-cell memory formation after mild COVID-19. The overall study: Largely donor-specific sequence clusters came from a couple of donors.

TCRdb re-called the 5' RACE reads through MiXCR, storing one row per CDR3 protein. This sample has approximately 350,000 distinct CDR3 sequences, with around 30% found just once. Study-level results: Contracting clones from day 15 to 85 had balanced CD4/CD8; later expanders favoured CD4+. SARS-CoV-2 specificity of second-wave clones peaking day 37 was unconfirmed. Chiefly within CM and EM were the contracting CD4+ clones; CD8+ ones were within EMRA.

This clonotype showed up just a few times. No antigen is known for it. Germline V gene sequence: CDR1 SGHAT, CDR2 FQNNGV. V was pared by 1 base and J by 7 bases, with 4 bases between. CDR3 length: 12 amino acids. The chain employs TRBV11-2 and TRBJ2-2; D gene unclear. This receptor was obtained from an adult woman who had mild COVID-19 (a few samples of this study predate the infection). Cell type and time point are not known. Sequenced input: PBMCs or a T cell subset sorted from them (not recorded which). The CDR3 protein is CASSLAIGELFF. DNA of the CDR3: TGTGCCAGCAGCTTAGCAATCGGGGAGCTGTTTTTT.